The TCR beta chain described here comes from a study of blood T cell repertoires in COVID-19 (TCRdb year 2020). For the study in its entirety: Collaborator samples came from the United States, Italy and Spain and covered acute and convalescent phases of COVID-19. The material from the prospective study consisted of cDNA or gDNA derived from T cells, B-cell-depleted T cells, or PBMCs. A de-identified subject ID, COVID-19 status, age in years and sex were almost always included in the sample metadata. The repertoires were released in a freely available public database intended as a resource for research on the immune response to SARS-CoV-2. Where available, HLA class I and class II types were obtained from metadata supplied by the sample provider rather than from assay-based typing. Deeply sampled blood TCRbeta repertoires from subjects exposed to, actively infected with, or recovered from COVID-19 were included in the dataset. The samples were drawn from the first 160 participants of the ongoing ImmuneRACE study and from over a thousand subjects provided by 6 global collaborators.

Participants in the prospective study were enrolled through a virtual design, were aged roughly 18 to 100 years, and lived in about 25 United States geographic areas. In the prospective study, participants were assigned to cohorts based on the clinical history participants reported in a screening survey and a study questionnaire. Recovered participants in ImmuneRACE Cohort 3 were defined as having two consecutive negative NP/OP PCR tests, clearance from a healthcare professional, or resolution of symptoms. In the prospective study, whole blood, serum and a nasopharyngeal or oropharyngeal swab were collected from each participant by mobile phlebotomists. Additional blood draws and questionnaires over an approximately two-month period could optionally be provided by prospective study participants. Prospective study blood samples were shipped either frozen or at room temperature before DNA extraction.

TCRbeta CDR3 regions were amplified from genomic DNA by means of the immunoSEQ Assay, a bias-controlled multiplex PCR. In the source study's methods: Within the assay, amplification of reference gene primers was used to estimate how many nucleated cells each sample contained. To quantify the absolute abundance of each unique TCRbeta CDR3 rearrangement, sequence reads were collapsed and filtered. For each sample, productive Simpson clonality was calculated as the square root of Simpson's diversity index over productive rearrangements. The source is immuneACCESS, and TCRdb retained only in-frame sequences with V and J called. Part of the clones is not carried over; for the studies checked, unresolved V genes explain less than half of this, and the remainder is unexplained. That table gives V, J and clone size, and the DNA gave D and trimming. The sample table shows about 480,000 clones, and over 75% are seen once. The top ten clones comprise 1.5% to 2% of the sample.

General study outcomes and caveats: Clinical and demographic metadata were provided uncurated, with the amount varying by source and participant.

As encoded in the germline V gene (reference sequence), CDR1 is WNHNN while CDR2 is SYGVQD. V is cut back by 0 bases and J by 6 bases, with 5 bases in the junction unmatched. From cysteine to phenylalanine, the CDR3 is 16 amino acids long. Only CDR3 DNA remains: 48 bases, in frame from the first base. On this clone: Its antigen remains unidentified. Nothing much larger sits one base from this clone, and base qualities are not available.

The clonotype originates from a woman in her 40s who had recovered from COVID-19. This receptor chain uses TRBV10-1 and TRBJ2-3, with 11 junctional bases fitting TRBD1. Sequenced material: PBMCs or T cells enriched from blood (not recorded which). The CDR3 protein: CASSESGQGAGDTQYF. The nucleotide sequence is given as TGCGCCAGCAGTGAGTCTGGACAGGGGGCAGGGGATACGCAGTATTTT.